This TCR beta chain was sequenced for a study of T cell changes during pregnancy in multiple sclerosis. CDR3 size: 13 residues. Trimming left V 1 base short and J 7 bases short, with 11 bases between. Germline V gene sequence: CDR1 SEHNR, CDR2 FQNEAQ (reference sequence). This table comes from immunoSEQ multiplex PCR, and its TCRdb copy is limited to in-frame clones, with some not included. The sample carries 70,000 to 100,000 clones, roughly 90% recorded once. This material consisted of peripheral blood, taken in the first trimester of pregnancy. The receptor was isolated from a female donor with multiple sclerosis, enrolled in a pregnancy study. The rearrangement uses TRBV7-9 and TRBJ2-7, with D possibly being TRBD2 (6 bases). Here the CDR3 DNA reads TGTGCCAGCAGCTTAGGGGCCGCGGGGGAGCAGTACTTC. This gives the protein CASSLGAAGEQYF.